Sequencing of this T cell receptor (beta chain) was carried out in a study of blood T cell repertoires in COVID-19. Study information: Whether acute or convalescent, the COVID-19 samples came from the United States, Italy and Spain. Sources were T cells, B-cell-depleted T cells, or PBMCs; the material itself was cDNA or gDNA.

Enrollment of patients from Seattle took place during active infection, with longitudinal follow-up. V dropped 6 bases and J dropped 0; count of bases not matched to a gene: 6. This CDR3 is built from 17 residues. Germline CDR1 and CDR2: SEHNR and FQNEAQ (reference sequence). Original processing methods: Amplification of reference gene primers was used by the study to estimate nucleated cell counts. The table came from immunoSEQ multiplex PCR; TCRdb's copy has only in-frame clones and leaves some out. V and J calls and clone size are copied from that table; D and trimming were computed from the DNA. Here the sample spans about 170,000 clones, around 82% being singletons.

The TCR sequence derives from a woman aged 40 to 50 with COVID-19, enrolled during active disease. The gene calls are TRBV7-9 and TRBJ2-3, with 13 bases fitting TRBD2. The material sequenced was peripheral blood. The CDR3 DNA follows: TGTGCCAGCAGGAGACTAGCGGGGGGCCTAAGCACAGATACGCAGTATTTT. Protein product: CASRRLAGGLSTDTQYF.